This TCR beta chain originates from a study of human T cells and chemical hapten exposure. Study at large: Patients were given diphenylcyclopropenone on the scalp weekly across the roughly 25-week study.

TCRdb analysed the RACE reads with MiXCR anew, one entry per CDR3 protein. The table records fewer than 300,000 distinct CDR3 sequences, 7.7% of them present only once. In regard to this clonotype: Its antigen is undetermined.

Notes on the study in general: PT1 expanded TCR counts and patch test score were linked, and their correlation was positive. The number of TCRs above 1 in 1000 frequency did not change after DPC sensitization.

The V gene's germline CDR1 is SGHRS and CDR2 YFSETQ. V dropped 1 base and J dropped 9; count of bases not matched to a gene: 13. The CDR3 is 18 amino acids. Time point defined: pre-sensitization, week 0. Treatment reported: therapeutic diphenylcyclopropenone sensitization with weekly scalp DPC. This specimen consisted of whole blood, obtained in connection with sensitization to the hapten diphenylcyclopropenone (DPC). This sequence was found in a man aged 18 to 30 with alopecia areata. Some clones in this sample may be carry-over from other donors' samples. The genes are TRBV5-1 and TRBJ2-1; 13 bases map to TRBD2. The CDR3 DNA is TGCGCCAGCAGCTTGAGTACTAGCGGGGGGGCCGTAACTGGTGAGCAGTTCTTC. It yields the protein CASSLSTSGGAVTGEQFF.